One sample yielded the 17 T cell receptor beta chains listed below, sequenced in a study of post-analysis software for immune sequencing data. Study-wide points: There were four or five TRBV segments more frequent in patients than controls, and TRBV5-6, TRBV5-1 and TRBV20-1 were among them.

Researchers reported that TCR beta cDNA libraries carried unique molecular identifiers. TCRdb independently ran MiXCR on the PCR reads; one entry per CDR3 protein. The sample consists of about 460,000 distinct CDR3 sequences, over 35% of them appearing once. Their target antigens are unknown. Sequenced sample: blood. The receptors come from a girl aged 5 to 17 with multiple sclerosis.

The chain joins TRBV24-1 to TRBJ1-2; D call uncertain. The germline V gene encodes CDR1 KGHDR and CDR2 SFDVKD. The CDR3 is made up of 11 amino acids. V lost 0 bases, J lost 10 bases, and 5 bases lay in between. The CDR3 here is CATSDLGDYTF. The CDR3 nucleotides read TGTGCCACCAGTGATTTGGGAGACTACACCTTC.

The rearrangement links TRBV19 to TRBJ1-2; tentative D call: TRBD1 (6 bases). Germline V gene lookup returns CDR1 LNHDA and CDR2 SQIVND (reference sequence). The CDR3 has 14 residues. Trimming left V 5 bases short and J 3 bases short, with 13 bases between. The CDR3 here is CASSPQGRDYGYTF. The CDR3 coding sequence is TGTGCCAGTAGTCCCCAGGGGCGCGACTATGGCTACACCTTC.

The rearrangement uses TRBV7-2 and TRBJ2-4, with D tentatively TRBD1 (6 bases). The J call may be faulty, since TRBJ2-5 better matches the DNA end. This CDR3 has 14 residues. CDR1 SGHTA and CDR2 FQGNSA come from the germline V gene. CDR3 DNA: TGTGCCAGCAGCTCGAGGACAGCGCAAGAGACCCAGTACTTC. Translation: CASSSRTAQETQYF.

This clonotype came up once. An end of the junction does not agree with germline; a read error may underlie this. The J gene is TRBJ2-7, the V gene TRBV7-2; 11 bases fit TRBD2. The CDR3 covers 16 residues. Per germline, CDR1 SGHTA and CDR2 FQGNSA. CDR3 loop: CAGSPTSGRGSYEQYF. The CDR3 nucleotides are TGTGCCGGCAGCCCCACTAGCGGGAGAGGCTCCTACGAGCAGTACTTC.

CDR3 loop: CASSPTGTGGLSFGANVLTF. In nucleotides, the CDR3 is TGCGCCAGCAGCCCCACCGGGACAGGGGGTTTGAGCTTTGGGGCCAACGTCCTGACTTTC. This chain joins TRBV5-1 and TRBJ2-6, with TRBD1 identical over 11 bases. The CDR3 loop spans 20 amino acids. Germline CDR1 is SGHRS and CDR2 is YFSETQ. The V and J ends lost 4 bases and 3 bases, in that order; junction bases with no gene match: 15.

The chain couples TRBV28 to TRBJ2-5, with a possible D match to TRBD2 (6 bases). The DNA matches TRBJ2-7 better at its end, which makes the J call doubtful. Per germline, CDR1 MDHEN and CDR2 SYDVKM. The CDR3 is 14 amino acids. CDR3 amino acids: CATQPGLTPYEQYF. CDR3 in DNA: TGTGCCACCCAACCGGGACTCACACCATACGAGCAGTACTTC.

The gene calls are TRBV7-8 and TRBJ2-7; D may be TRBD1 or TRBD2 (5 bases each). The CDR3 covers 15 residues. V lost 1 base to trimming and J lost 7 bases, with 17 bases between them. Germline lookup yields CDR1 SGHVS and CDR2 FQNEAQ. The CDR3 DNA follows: TGTGCCAGCAGCTTAGAGTCCGGGACCAGGAGGGAGCAGTACTTC. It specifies CASSLESGTRREQYF. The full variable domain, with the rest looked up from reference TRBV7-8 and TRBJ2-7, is GAGVSQSPRYKVAKRGQDVALRCDPISGHVSLFWYQQALGQGPEFLTYFQNEAQLDKSGLPSDRFFAERPEGSVSTLKIQRTQQEDSAVYLCASSLESGTRREQYFGPGTRLTVT.

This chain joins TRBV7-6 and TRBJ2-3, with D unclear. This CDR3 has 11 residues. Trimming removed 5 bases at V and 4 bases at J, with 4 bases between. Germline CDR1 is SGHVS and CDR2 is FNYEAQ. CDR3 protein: CASSGADTQYF. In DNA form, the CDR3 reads TGTGCCAGCAGCGGTGCAGATACGCAGTATTTT.

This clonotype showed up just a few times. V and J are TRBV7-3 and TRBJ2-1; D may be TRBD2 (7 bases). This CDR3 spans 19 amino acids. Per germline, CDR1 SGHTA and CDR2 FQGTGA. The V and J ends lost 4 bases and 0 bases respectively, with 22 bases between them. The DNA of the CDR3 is TGTGCCAGCAGCTCTAGGGGGGGGGAGACTCCCATCTCCTACAATGAGCAGTTCTTC. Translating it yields CASSSRGGETPISYNEQFF.

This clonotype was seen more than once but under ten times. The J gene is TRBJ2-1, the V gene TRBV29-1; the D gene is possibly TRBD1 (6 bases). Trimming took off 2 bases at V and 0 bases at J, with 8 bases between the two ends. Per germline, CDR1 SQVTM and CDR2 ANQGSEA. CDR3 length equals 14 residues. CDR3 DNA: TGCAGCGTTGAACAGGGGCACTCCTACAATGAGCAGTTCTTC. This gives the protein CSVEQGHSYNEQFF.

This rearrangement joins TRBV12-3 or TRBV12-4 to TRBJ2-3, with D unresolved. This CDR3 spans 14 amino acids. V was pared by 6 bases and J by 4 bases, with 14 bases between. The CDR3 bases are TGTGCCAGCAGCCCTGACGCGGCGTCAGATACGCAGTATTTT. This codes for CASSPDAASDTQYF.

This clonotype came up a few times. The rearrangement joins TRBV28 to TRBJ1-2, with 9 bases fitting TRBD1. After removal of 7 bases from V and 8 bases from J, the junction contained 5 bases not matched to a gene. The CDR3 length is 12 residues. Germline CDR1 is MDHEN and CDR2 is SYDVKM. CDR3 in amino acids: CASTTGGGGYTF. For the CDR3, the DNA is TGTGCCAGCACTACAGGGGGCGGAGGCTACACCTTC.

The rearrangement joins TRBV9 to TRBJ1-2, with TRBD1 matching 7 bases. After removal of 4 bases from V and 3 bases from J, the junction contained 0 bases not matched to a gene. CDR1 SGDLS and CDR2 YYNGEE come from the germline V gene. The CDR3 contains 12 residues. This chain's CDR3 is CASSTGDYGYTF. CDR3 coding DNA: TGTGCCAGCAGCACAGGGGACTATGGCTACACCTTC.

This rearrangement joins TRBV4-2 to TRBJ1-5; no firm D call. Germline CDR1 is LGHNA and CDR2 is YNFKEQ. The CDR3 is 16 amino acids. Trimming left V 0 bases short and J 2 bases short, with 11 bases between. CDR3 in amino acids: CASSQDPDGGNQPQHF. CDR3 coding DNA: TGTGCCAGCAGCCAAGATCCCGACGGGGGCAATCAGCCCCAGCATTTT.

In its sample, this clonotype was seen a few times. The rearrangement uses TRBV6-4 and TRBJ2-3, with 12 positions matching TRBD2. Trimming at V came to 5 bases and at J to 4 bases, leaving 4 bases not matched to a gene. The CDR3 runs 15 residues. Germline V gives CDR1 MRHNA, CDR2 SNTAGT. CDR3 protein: CASSTGTSGSDTQYF. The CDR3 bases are TGTGCCAGCAGTACCGGGACTAGCGGGTCAGATACGCAGTATTTT.

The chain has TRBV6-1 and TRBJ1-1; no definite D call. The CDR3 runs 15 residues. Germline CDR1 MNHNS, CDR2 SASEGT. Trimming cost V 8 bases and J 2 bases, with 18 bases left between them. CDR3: CASRPIGQLNTEAFF. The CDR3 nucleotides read TGTGCCAGCCGCCCCATCGGGCAGTTAAACACTGAAGCTTTCTTT.

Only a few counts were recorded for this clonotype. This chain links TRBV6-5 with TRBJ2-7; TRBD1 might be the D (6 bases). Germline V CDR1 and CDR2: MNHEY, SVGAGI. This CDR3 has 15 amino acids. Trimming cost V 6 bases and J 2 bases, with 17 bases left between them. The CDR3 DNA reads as TGTGCCAGCAGACCCTGGGACATGGACCCCTACGAGCAGTACTTC. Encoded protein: CASRPWDMDPYEQYF.